The next 19 T cell receptor beta chains were all read from a single sample in a study of beta chain features in type 1 diabetes. Study findings and constraints: There was a moderate but significant shortening of TCRB CDR3s in all four CD4+ subsets of Type 1 diabetes patients.

Since all of the isolated RNA was reverse transcribed, expressed TCRB transcripts were what got sequenced. The assay was immunoSEQ multiplex PCR, and TCRdb's table has in-frame clones only and misses some. The data hold some 200,000 clones, with more than 15% observed a single time. The antigens these receptors bind are not known. Sequenced material: naive CD4+ T cells from blood. The receptors shown here come from a man aged 25-40 years with type 1 diabetes.

In this sample, this clone turned up a few times. The chain recombines TRBV9 with TRBJ2-1; D may be TRBD1 (5 bases). The CDR3 is 14 residues long. Trimming left V 3 bases short and J 8 bases short, with 15 bases between. Germline CDR1 SGDLS, CDR2 YYNGEE. This CDR3 is CASSARVTQDEQFF. For the CDR3, the DNA is TGTGCCAGCAGCGCACGAGTCACACAGGATGAGCAGTTCTTC.

This clone was observed a handful of times. V gene TRBV7-9 combines with J gene TRBJ2-7, with a possible D match to TRBD2 (6 bases). This CDR3 is 12 amino acids long. From germline, CDR1 is SEHNR and CDR2 FQNEAQ (reference sequence). V lost 4 bases to trimming and J lost 5 bases, with 9 bases between them. The CDR3 nucleotides read TGTGCCAGCAGCTATACGGGAGACGAGCAGTACTTC. It encodes CASSYTGDEQYF.

The rearrangement links TRBV14 to TRBJ2-1; possible D gene TRBD1, 7 bases. V dropped 6 bases and J dropped 0 bases, with 21 bases sitting between them. Germline CDR1 SGHDN, CDR2 FVKESK. The CDR3 covers 18 residues. The CDR3 DNA follows: TGTGCCAGCAGTCAGAGAGGGGGCGGGACCGTCTCCTACAATGAGCAGTTCTTC. Encoded protein: CASSQRGGGTVSYNEQFF.

This rearrangement joins TRBV9 to TRBJ2-7, with 7 positions matching TRBD1. CDR3 length: 15 amino acids. Germline CDR1 SGDLS, CDR2 YYNGEE. The J segment lost 0 bases and the V segment lost 4 bases, leaving 7 bases of the junction unmatched. The CDR3, as DNA: TGTGCCAGCAGCTTTACAGGGGTAAGCTCCTACGAGCAGTACTTC. This translates into CASSFTGVSSYEQYF.

This chain joins TRBV30 and TRBJ1-1, with D tentatively TRBD1 (5 bases). CDR1 is GTSNPN, CDR2 SVGIG, per germline (reference sequence). With 2 bases removed from V and 3 bases from J, the gap between germline ends came to 10 bases. The length of the CDR3 is 13 residues. The CDR3 coding sequence is TGTGCCTGGAGTCAGGGAGGCTACACTGAAGCTTTCTTT. It yields the protein CAWSQGGYTEAFF.

To note about this clone: The identical CDR3 is also encoded by other nucleotide sequences in the sample. The rearrangement links TRBV7-2 to TRBJ2-1; no definite D call. The V gene's germline CDR1 is SGHTA and CDR2 FQGNSA. The V and J ends lost 1 base and 3 bases respectively, with 4 bases between them. There are 13 residues in the CDR3. CDR3 residues: CASSLGLYNEQFF. In nucleotides, the CDR3 is TGTGCCAGCAGCTTAGGGCTCTACAATGAGCAGTTCTTC.

This clone has just a few counts. The DNA of the CDR3 is TGTGCCAGCAGCTTAGCTAATAGCTTCTACTTC. Translation: CASSLANSFYF. The chain employs TRBV7-2 and TRBJ2-5; no firm D call. Trimming cost V 0 bases and J 14 bases, with 10 bases left between them. The CDR3 runs to 11 residues. CDR1 is SGHTA, CDR2 FQGNSA, per germline. Complete variable domain (other parts from reference TRBV7-2 and TRBJ2-5): GAGVSQSPSNKVTEKGKDVELRCDPISGHTALYWYRQSLGQGLEFLIYFQGNSAPDKSGLPSDRFSAERTGGSVSTLTIQRTQQEDSAVYLCASSLANSFYFGPGTRLLVL.

The chain recombines TRBV7-9 with TRBJ1-4; no firm D call. This CDR3 spans 13 amino acids. Per germline, CDR1 SEHNR and CDR2 FQNEAQ (reference sequence). Trimming pared 1 base from V and 6 bases from J, leaving 6 bases between. CDR3 sequence: CASSLVVHEKLFF. The CDR3 nucleotides are TGTGCCAGCAGCTTAGTTGTGCATGAAAAACTGTTTTTT.

This clone appeared a few times. The chain joins TRBV29-1 to TRBJ2-1, with D hard to call. CDR1 and CDR2 (germline): SQVTM, ANQGSEA. CDR3 length: 13 residues. Trimming stripped 1 base from V and 3 bases from J, with 7 bases between. The CDR3 nucleotides read TGCAGCGTTGAAGCCTTTGACTACAATGAGCAGTTCTTC. This gives the protein CSVEAFDYNEQFF.

This clone was seen a few times. J is TRBJ2-1 and V is TRBV10-1, with TRBD2 identical over 9 bases. The V gene's germline CDR1 is WNHNN and CDR2 SYGVQD (reference sequence). This CDR3 has 15 amino acids. Losses at the gene ends were 2 bases for V and 10 bases for J; bases not matched to a gene: 9. CDR3 loop: CASSERRAGGEEQFF. The CDR3 DNA follows: TGCGCCAGCAGTGAGAGGAGAGCGGGAGGAGAAGAGCAGTTCTTC.

There are a few counts of this clone. The rearrangement links TRBV28 to TRBJ2-5, with 10 bases identical to TRBD2. V lost 5 bases to trimming and J lost 2 bases; unmatched junction nucleotides: 5. The CDR3 sequence is 15 residues long. Germline V CDR1 and CDR2: MDHEN, SYDVKM. CDR3 sequence: CASSVTSGTQETQYF. Written as DNA, the CDR3 is TGTGCCAGCAGTGTCACTAGCGGGACTCAAGAGACCCAGTACTTC. Variable domain in full (rest from reference TRBV28 and TRBJ2-5): DVKVTQSSRYLVKRTGEKVFLECVQDMDHENMFWYRQDPGLGLRLIYFSYDVKMKEKGDIPEGYSVSREKKERFSLILESASTNQTSMYLCASSVTSGTQETQYFGPGTRLLVL.

The V and J genes are TRBV30 and TRBJ1-1; D possibly corresponds to TRBD1 (6 bases). The CDR3 length is 13 residues. Germline V gene sequence: CDR1 GTSNPN, CDR2 SVGIG (reference sequence). V was pared by 3 bases and J by 5 bases, with 13 bases between. The CDR3 DNA is TGTGCCTGGAGGGCTTCAGGGGCTACTGAAGCTTTCTTT. As protein: CAWRASGATEAFF.

For this clone: Other nucleotide sequences in the sample specify the same CDR3. The rearrangement uses TRBV29-1 and TRBJ1-5, with a weak D call TRBD1 (6 bases). Germline CDR1 SQVTM, CDR2 ANQGSEA. The CDR3 consists of 13 residues. The V and J ends lost 1 base and 3 bases respectively, with 7 bases between them. In DNA form, the CDR3 reads TGCAGCGTTGAAGGGGGGCTCAATCAGCCCCAGCATTTT. This encodes CSVEGGLNQPQHF.

This clone was found a few times. The chain combines TRBV30 with TRBJ2-7; D gene ambiguous. Germline CDR1 is GTSNPN and CDR2 is SVGIG (reference sequence). The V gene lost 3 bases and the J gene lost 0 bases, with 9 bases spanning the gap. The length of the CDR3 is 13 residues. This CDR3 reads CAWRVTASYEQYF. In DNA form, the CDR3 reads TGTGCCTGGAGGGTAACAGCCTCCTACGAGCAGTACTTC. The full variable domain, with the rest looked up from reference TRBV30 and TRBJ2-7, is SQTIHQWPATLVQPVGSPLSLECTVEGTSNPNLYWYRQAAGRGLQLLFYSVGIGQISSEVPQNLSASRPQDRQFILSSKKLLLSDSGFYLCAWRVTASYEQYFGPGTRLTVT.

This clone has only a few counts. The chain couples TRBV5-6 to TRBJ2-2, with D perhaps TRBD2 (6 bases). Trimming pared 7 bases from V and 10 bases from J, leaving 17 bases between. This CDR3 has 13 amino acids. Germline V gene lookup returns CDR1 SGHDT and CDR2 YYEEEE. This CDR3 is CASGSGERVELFF. The CDR3 coding sequence is TGTGCCAGCGGATCGGGAGAACGTGTGGAGCTGTTTTTT. The variable domain in full, with the rest retrieved from reference TRBV5-6 and TRBJ2-2, is DAGVTQSPTHLIKTRGQQVTLRCSPKSGHDTVSWYQQALGQGPQFIFQYYEEEERQRGNFPDRFSGHQFPNYSSELNVNALLLGDSALYLCASGSGERVELFFGEGSRLTVL.

This clone was seen a few times. The chain uses TRBV20-1 and TRBJ1-1; no reliable D call. Germline-derived CDR1 and CDR2 are DFQATT and SNEGSKA (reference sequence). The CDR3 covers 11 residues. The ends were cut back, 8 bases at V and 1 base at J, with 8 bases in the middle. The CDR3: CSRWGNTEAFF. In DNA form, the CDR3 reads TGCAGTCGATGGGGGAACACTGAAGCTTTCTTT.

This chain joins TRBV25-1 and TRBJ2-7; D gene unclear. The germline V and J ends were trimmed by 6 bases and 3 bases, with 3 bases remaining between them. CDR1 MGHDK and CDR2 SYGVNS come from the germline V gene. The CDR3 sequence is 10 residues long. CDR3 loop: CASSHYEQYF. DNA for the CDR3: TGTGCCAGCAGCCACTACGAGCAGTACTTC.

A few counts support this clone. This rearrangement joins TRBV28 to TRBJ2-3, with a tentative D call TRBD1 (6 bases). CDR1 is MDHEN and CDR2 is SYDVKM in the germline V gene. V lost 6 bases and J lost 2, with 15 bases in between. The CDR3 loop spans 15 amino acids. As DNA, the CDR3 is TGTGCCAGCAGGGAAGTGGCAGGGGCCACAGATACGCAGTATTTT. Translation: CASREVAGATDTQYF.

The CDR3 loop reads CSVESGVSTEAFF. The CDR3 DNA follows: TGCAGCGTTGAAAGCGGGGTTAGCACTGAAGCTTTCTTT. The chain uses TRBV29-1 and TRBJ1-1; D call uncertain. Trimming removed 2 bases at V and 4 bases at J, with 11 bases between. This CDR3 is built from 13 residues. The germline gives CDR1 SQVTM, CDR2 ANQGSEA.